The clone carrying this T cell receptor (beta chain) was detected many times. Its antigen is undetermined. The record originates from a study of HIV-infected patients and healthy controls. Follow-up blood was drawn about 14 weeks, roughly three months, after antiretroviral therapy began. All unsorted peripheral T cells were captured because whole blood was used without fractionation. The CDR3 runs 14 residues. The germline V gene encodes CDR1 ENHRY and CDR2 SYGVKD. V lost 6 bases and J 0 bases, leaving 9 bases between the germline ends. Reverse transcription used around 480 ng RNA and constant-region primers for alpha and beta. Alpha and beta chain libraries were made separately by chain-specific third strand synthesis with multiplexing indices. Priming off the SP2 site generated the second strand. The library got P5 and P7 elements plus a second index, then an approximately 23-cycle PCR. TCRdb re-called the 5' RACE reads with MiXCR, one entry per CDR3 protein. The sample has about 5,700 distinct CDR3 sequences, 8.5% to 9% seen once.

Whole-study results and caveats: HIV-infected patients and controls differed significantly in mean usage of eight alpha and eight beta V genes.

The rearrangement uses TRBV10-3 and TRBJ1-5; D gene ambiguous. Sequenced material: blood, taken during antiretroviral therapy. The sequence was obtained from an adult with HIV infection. The CDR3 nucleotides are TGTGCCATCAGGGACTCATATAGCAATCAGCCCCAGCATTTT. The encoded protein is CAIRDSYSNQPQHF.